This TCR beta chain was identified during a study of blood T cell repertoires in COVID-19. The CDR3 spans 16 residues. The V segment lost 5 bases and the J segment 8 bases; nucleotides outside the gene matches: 11. The germline V gene has CDR1 SGHTA and CDR2 FQGTGA. Repertoires were generated with immunoSEQ multiplex PCR, while TCRdb's copy carries only in-frame clones and drops some. The sample has about 59,000 clones; 91% are singletons. This clone was seen only once. The sequenced sample was peripheral blood. The chain joins TRBV7-3 to TRBJ2-2; 10 bases are a match to TRBD2. The sequence was collected from a human donor in a cohort sampled during active COVID-19. The CDR3: CASSLQISGRMGELFF. CDR3 coding DNA: TGTGCCAGCAGCCTACAAATTAGCGGGAGGATGGGGGAGCTGTTTTTT.